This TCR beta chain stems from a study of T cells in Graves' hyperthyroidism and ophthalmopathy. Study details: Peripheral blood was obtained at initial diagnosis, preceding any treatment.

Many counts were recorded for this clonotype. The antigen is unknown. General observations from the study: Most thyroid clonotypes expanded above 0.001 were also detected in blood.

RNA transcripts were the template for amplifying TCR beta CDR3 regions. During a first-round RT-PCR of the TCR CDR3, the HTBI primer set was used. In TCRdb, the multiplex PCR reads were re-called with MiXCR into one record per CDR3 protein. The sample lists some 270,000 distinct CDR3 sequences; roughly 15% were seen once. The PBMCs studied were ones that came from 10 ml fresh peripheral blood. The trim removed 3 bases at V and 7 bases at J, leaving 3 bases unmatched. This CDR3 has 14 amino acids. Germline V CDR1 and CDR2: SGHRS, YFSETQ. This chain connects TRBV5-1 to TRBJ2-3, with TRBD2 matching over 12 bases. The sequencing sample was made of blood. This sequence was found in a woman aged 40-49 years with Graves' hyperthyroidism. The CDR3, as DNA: TGCGCCAGCAGCTCGACTAGCGGGAGTAATACGCAGTATTTT. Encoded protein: CASSSTSGSNTQYF.